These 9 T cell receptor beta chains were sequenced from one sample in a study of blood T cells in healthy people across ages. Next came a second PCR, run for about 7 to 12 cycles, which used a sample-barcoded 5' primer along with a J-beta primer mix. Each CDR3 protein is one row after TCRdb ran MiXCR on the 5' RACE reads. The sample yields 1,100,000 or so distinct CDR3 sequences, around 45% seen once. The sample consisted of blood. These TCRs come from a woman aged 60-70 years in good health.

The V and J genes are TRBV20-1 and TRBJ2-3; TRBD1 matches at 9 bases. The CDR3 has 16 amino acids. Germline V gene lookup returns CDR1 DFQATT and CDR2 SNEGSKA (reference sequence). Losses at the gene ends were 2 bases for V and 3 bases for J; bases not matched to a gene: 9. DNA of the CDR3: TGCAGTGCTAGATCGGGGGGCGGGACAGGGACAGATACGCAGTATTTT. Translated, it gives CSARSGGGTGTDTQYF.

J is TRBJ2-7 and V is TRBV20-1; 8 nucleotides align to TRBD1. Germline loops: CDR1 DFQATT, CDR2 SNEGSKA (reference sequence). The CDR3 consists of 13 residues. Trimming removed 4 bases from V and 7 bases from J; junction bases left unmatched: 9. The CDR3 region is CSATETGVGEQYF. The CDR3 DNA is TGCAGTGCTACCGAGACAGGGGTTGGGGAGCAGTACTTC.

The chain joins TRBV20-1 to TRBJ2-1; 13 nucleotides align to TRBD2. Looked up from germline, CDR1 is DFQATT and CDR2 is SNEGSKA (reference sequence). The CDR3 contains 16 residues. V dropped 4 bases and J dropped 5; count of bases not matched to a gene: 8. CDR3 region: CSAISRTSGRDNEQFF. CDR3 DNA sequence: TGCAGTGCTATTAGCCGGACTAGCGGGAGAGACAATGAGCAGTTCTTC.

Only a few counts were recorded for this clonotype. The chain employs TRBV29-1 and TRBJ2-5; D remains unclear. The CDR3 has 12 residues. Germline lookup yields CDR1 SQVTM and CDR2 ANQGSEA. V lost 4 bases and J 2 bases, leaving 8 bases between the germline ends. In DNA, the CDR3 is TGCAGCGTTGTTAGCACTCAAGAGACCCAGTACTTC. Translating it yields CSVVSTQETQYF.

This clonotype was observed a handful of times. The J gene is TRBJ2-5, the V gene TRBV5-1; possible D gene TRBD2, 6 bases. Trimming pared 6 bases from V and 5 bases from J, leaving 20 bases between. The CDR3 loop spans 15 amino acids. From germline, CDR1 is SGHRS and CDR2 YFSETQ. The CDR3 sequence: CASTIWRAGEETQYF. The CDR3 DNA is TGCGCCAGCACCATTTGGAGGGCCGGGGAGGAGACCCAGTACTTC. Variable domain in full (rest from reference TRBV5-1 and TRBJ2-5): KAGVTQTPRYLIKTRGQQVTLSCSPISGHRSVSWYQQTPGQGLQFLFEYFSETQRNKGNFPGRFSGRQFSNSRSEMNVSTLELGDSALYLCASTIWRAGEETQYFGPGTRLLVL.

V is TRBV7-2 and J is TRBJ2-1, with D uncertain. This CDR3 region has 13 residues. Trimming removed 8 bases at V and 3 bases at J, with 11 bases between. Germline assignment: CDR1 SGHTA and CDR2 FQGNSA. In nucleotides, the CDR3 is TGTGCCAGCGGGCGCAGCTTCTACAATGAGCAGTTCTTC. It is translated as CASGRSFYNEQFF.

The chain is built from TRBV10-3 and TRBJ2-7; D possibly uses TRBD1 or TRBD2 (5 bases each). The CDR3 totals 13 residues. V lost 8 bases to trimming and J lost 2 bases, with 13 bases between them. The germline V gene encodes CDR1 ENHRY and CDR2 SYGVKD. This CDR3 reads CAIRDPGTYEQYF. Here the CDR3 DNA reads TGTGCCATCCGGGACCCTGGGACCTACGAGCAGTACTTC.

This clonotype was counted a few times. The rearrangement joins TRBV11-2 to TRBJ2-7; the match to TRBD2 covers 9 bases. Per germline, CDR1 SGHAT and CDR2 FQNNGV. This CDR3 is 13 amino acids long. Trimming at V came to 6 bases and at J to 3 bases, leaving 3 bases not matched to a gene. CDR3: CASRRLADYEQYF. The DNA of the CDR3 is TGTGCCAGCAGACGACTAGCGGACTACGAGCAGTACTTC.

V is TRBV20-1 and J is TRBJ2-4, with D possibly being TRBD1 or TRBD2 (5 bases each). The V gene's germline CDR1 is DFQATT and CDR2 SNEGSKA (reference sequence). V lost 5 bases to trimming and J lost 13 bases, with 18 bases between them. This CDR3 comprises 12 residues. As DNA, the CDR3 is TGCAGTGCTGTCCAGGGTTTGGGGGAGCAGTACTTC. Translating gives CSAVQGLGEQYF.